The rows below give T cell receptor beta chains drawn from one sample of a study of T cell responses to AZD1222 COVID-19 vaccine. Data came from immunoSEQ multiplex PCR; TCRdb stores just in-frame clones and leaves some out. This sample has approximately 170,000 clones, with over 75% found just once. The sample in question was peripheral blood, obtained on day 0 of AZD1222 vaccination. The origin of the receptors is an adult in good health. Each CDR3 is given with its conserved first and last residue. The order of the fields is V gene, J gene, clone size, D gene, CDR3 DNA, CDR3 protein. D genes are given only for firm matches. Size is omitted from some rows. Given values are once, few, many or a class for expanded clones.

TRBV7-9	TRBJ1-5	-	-	TGTGCCAGCAAGCTTAATGGACAGCCCCAGCATTTT	CASKLNGQPQHF
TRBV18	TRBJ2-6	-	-	TGTGCCAGCTCGGGCGAACACGTACCGCGCTCTGGGGCCAACGTCCTGACTTTC	CASSGEHVPRSGANVLTF
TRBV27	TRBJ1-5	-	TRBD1	TGTGCCGGCGGAACAGGGGGCCCGAATCAGCCCCAGCATTTT	CAGGTGGPNQPQHF
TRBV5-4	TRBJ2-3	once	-	TGTGCCAGCAGCCTCGTGGGGAACCCAAGCACAGATACGCAGTATTTT	CASSLVGNPSTDTQYF
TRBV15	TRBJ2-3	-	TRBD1	TGTGCCACCAGCAGACCCGGGACAGGGGCGCAGTATTTT	CATSRPGTGAQYF
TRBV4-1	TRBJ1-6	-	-	TGCGCCAGCAGCCAAGAGTCCGGGTATAATTCACCCCTCCACTTT	CASSQESGYNSPLHF
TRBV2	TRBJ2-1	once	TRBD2	TGTGCCAGCAGTGACCCGGGGGGACAGTTCTTC	CASSDPGGQFF
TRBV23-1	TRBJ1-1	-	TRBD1	TGCGCCAGCAGTCCGGGACAGGAAACTGAAGCTTTCTTT	CASSPGQETEAFF
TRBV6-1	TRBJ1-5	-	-	TGTGCCAGCAGTGAATTGGTAGGTGATAGCAATCAGCCCCAGCATTTT	CASSELVGDSNQPQHF
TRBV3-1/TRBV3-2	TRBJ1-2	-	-	TGTGCCAGCAGGGGGGGACGCGTCTCCGCCTATGGCTACACCTTC	CASRGGRVSAYGYTF
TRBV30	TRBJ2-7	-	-	TGTGCCTGGAGTCGGGCAGTTATCTACGAGCAGTACTTC	CAWSRAVIYEQYF
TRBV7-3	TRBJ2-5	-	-	TGTGCCAGCAGCCCCCAGGGGGGAGAGACCCAGTACTTC	CASSPQGGETQYF
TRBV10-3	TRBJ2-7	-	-	TGTGCCGCCCGGGGTACTTCCGGGCACGAGCAGTACTTC	CAARGTSGHEQYF
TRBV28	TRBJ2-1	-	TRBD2	TGTGCCAGCAGTCAGACTAGCGGGGGGGTTTACAATGAGCAGTTCTTC	CASSQTSGGVYNEQFF
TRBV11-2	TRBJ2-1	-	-	TGTGCCAGCAGCTTAGGGGGCGGGTCCCCCTACAATGAGCAGTTCTTC	CASSLGGGSPYNEQFF
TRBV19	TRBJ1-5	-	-	TGTGCCACCAGGCGGGCCGGAGAGCAGCCCCAGCATTTT	CATRRAGEQPQHF
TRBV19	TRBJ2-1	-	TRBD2	TGTGCCAGTAGTATTATAGCGGGGGGTGCCAATGAGCAGTTCTTC	CASSIIAGGANEQFF
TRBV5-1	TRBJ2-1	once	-	TGCGCCAGCAGCTTGGCAACCGACAATGAGCAGTTCTTC	CASSLATDNEQFF
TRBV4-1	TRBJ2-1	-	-	TGCGCCAGCAGCCAAGCCAGCATCATCAATGAGCAGTTCTTC	CASSQASIINEQFF
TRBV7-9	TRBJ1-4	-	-	TGTGCCAGCAGCTCCACCGACCGGATTTTGGGTGAAAAACTGTTTTTT	CASSSTDRILGEKLFF
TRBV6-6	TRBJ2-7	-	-	TGTGCCAGCAGTTCGGGACCGCGCTACGAGCAGTACTTC	CASSSGPRYEQYF
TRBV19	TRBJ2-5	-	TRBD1	TGTGCCAGTAGTAGGAGGGACAGGGCTGAGACCCAGTACTTC	CASSRRDRAETQYF
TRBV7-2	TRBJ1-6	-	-	TGTGCCAGCAGCGAAGACCCAGGGTGGTATTCACCCCTCCACTTT	CASSEDPGWYSPLHF
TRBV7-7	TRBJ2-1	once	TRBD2	TGTGCTAGCAGCCCCGGGGGAGGGTACAATGAGCAGTTCTTC	CASSPGGGYNEQFF
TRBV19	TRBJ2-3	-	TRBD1	TGTGCCAGTAGTATAATGGGACAGGGGGCGGATACGCAGTATTTT	CASSIMGQGADTQYF
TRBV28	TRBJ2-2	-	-	TGTGCCAGCAAGTACACCGGGGAGCTGTTTTTT	CASKYTGELFF
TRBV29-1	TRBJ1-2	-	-	TGCAGCGTAACGTGGGACAATAACTATGGCTACACCTTC	CSVTWDNNYGYTF
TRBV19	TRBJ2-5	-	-	TGTGCCAGTAGTAGCGGGGTCGAGTACCAAGAGACCCAGTACTTC	CASSSGVEYQETQYF
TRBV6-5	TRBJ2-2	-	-	TGTGCCAGCGCGCGGGGGCACACCGGGGAGCTGTTTTTT	CASARGHTGELFF
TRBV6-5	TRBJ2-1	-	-	TGTGCCAGCAGTTACCAGCCCGGGTTATACAATGAGCAGTTCTTC	CASSYQPGLYNEQFF
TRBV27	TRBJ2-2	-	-	TGTGCCAGCAGTTTTTTTGGGGGTGGCTCGACCGGGGAGCTGTTTTTT	CASSFFGGGSTGELFF
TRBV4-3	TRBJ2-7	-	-	TGCGCCAGCAGCCAAGCAATGGGTTTGGGCTACGAGCAGTACTTC	CASSQAMGLGYEQYF
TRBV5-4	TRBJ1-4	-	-	TGTGCCAGCAGCCCCGCGGGGAGGACTAATGAAAAACTGTTTTTT	CASSPAGRTNEKLFF
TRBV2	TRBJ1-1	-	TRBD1	TGTGCCAGCTTCCGGGACAGGAACACTGAAGCTTTCTTT	CASFRDRNTEAFF
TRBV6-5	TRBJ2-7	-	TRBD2	TGTGCCTCCAAAAGGCTAGCGGGGCGTTACGAGCAGTACTTC	CASKRLAGRYEQYF
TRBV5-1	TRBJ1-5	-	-	TGCGCCAGCAGCCCAGCTGGGGGTGGGAATCAGCCCCAGCATTTT	CASSPAGGGNQPQHF
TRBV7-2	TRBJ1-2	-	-	TGTGCCAGCAGTCCCGCTAACTATGGCTACACCTTC	CASSPANYGYTF
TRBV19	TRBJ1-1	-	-	TGTGCCAGTAGAAACGGAAAGAAGGGCCCTGAAGCTTTCTTT	CASRNGKKGPEAFF
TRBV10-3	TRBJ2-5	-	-	TGTGCCATCAGTGTGTCTGATTTGGTTCATGCGTTAGAGACCCAGTACTTC	CAISVSDLVHALETQYF
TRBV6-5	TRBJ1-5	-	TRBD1	TGTGCCAGCAGTTCCGACAGGGATAGCAATCAGCCCCAGCATTTT	CASSSDRDSNQPQHF
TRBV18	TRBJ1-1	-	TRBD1	TGTGCCAGCTCACCCCGAGGACAGGGCAGTGAAGCTTTCTTT	CASSPRGQGSEAFF
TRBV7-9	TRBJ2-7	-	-	TGTGCCAGCAGCTTATTGGCGGTGGGCTCCTACGAGCAGTACTTC	CASSLLAVGSYEQYF
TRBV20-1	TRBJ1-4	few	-	TGCAAAACCGGACAGAATGAAAAACTGTTTTTT	CKTGQNEKLFF
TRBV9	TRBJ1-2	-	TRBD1	TGTGCCAGCAGCCCCCGTTCCCACGGACAGGGCTCGCGAGGCTACACCTTC	CASSPRSHGQGSRGYTF
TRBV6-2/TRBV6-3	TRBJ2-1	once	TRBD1	TGTGCCAGCAGTTATTTTGGGACAGGGGGGCACAATGAGCAGTTCTTC	CASSYFGTGGHNEQFF
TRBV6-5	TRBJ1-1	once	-	TGTGCCAGCAGCGACCCTAGTACCGCCGAAGCTTTCTTT	CASSDPSTAEAFF